These T cell receptor beta chains were read from a single sample in a study of T cell repertoires in cytomegalovirus infection. Each CDR3 protein gets one entry after TCRdb re-called the reads with MiXCR. This sample yields more than 140,000 distinct CDR3 sequences, of which about 6.5% are seen a single time; roughly 18% belongs to the top ten. The sample taken for sequencing was PBMCs. Source of these receptors: a human donor in good health (CMV status not recorded). Some clones in this sample may be carry-over from other donors' samples. Both conserved end residues are part of each CDR3. Fields, in order: CDR3 protein, CDR3 DNA, D gene, V gene, clone size, J gene. D genes are given only for firm matches. Some rows have no size entry. The others give once, few or many, or a class for an expanded clone.

CDR3aa: CSARRDSGNTIYF; CDR3nt: TGCAGTGCTAGAAGAGACTCTGGAAACACCATATATTTT; d_gene: -; v_gene: TRBV20-1; abundance: many; j_gene: TRBJ1-3
CDR3aa: CASSGSQGLSYEQYF; CDR3nt: TGTGCCAGCAGTGGGTCTCAGGGATTGAGCTACGAGCAGTACTTC; d_gene: -; v_gene: TRBV2; abundance: -; j_gene: TRBJ2-7
CDR3aa: CASSYRLNEQFF; CDR3nt: TGTGCCAGCAGTTACAGACTCAATGAGCAGTTCTTC; d_gene: -; v_gene: TRBV6-2/TRBV6-3; abundance: many; j_gene: TRBJ2-1
CDR3aa: CASSVRTGDEAFF; CDR3nt: TGTGCCAGCAGTGTCCGCACAGGGGATGAAGCTTTCTTT; d_gene: TRBD1; v_gene: TRBV6-1; abundance: many; j_gene: TRBJ1-1
CDR3aa: CASSLWGGNYNEQFF; CDR3nt: TGTGCCAGCAGCTTATGGGGGGGGAACTACAATGAGCAGTTCTTC; d_gene: TRBD2; v_gene: TRBV11-2; abundance: many; j_gene: TRBJ2-1
CDR3aa: CASSRDSGDQETQYF; CDR3nt: TGTGCCAGCAGCCGGGACAGTGGGGATCAAGAGACCCAGTACTTC; d_gene: TRBD1; v_gene: TRBV7-9; abundance: many; j_gene: TRBJ2-5
CDR3aa: CASSLVAGGSTDTQYF; CDR3nt: TGTGCCAGCAGCTTAGTAGCGGGGGGAAGCACAGATACGCAGTATTTT; d_gene: TRBD2; v_gene: TRBV7-2; abundance: many; j_gene: TRBJ2-3
CDR3aa: CSVEDAVNTEAFF; CDR3nt: TGCAGCGTTGAAGATGCGGTGAACACTGAAGCTTTCTTT; d_gene: -; v_gene: TRBV29-1; abundance: -; j_gene: TRBJ1-1
CDR3aa: CASSLGTGSSYEQYF; CDR3nt: TGTGCCAGCAGTTTGGGGACAGGGAGCTCCTACGAGCAGTACTTC; d_gene: TRBD1; v_gene: TRBV28; abundance: many; j_gene: TRBJ2-7
CDR3aa: CASSPRQGAYEQYF; CDR3nt: TGTGCCAGCTCACCTCGACAGGGGGCCTACGAGCAGTACTTC; d_gene: TRBD1; v_gene: TRBV18; abundance: many; j_gene: TRBJ2-7
CDR3aa: CASSLSPPNYGYTF; CDR3nt: TGTGCCAGCAGTTTAAGCCCGCCTAACTATGGCTACACCTTC; d_gene: -; v_gene: TRBV28; abundance: many; j_gene: TRBJ1-2
CDR3aa: CSARDPTGGTDNEQFF; CDR3nt: TGCAGTGCTAGAGACCCGACAGGGGGTACAGACAATGAGCAGTTCTTC; d_gene: TRBD1; v_gene: TRBV20-1; abundance: many; j_gene: TRBJ2-1
CDR3aa: CASSLTGAMNTEAFF; CDR3nt: TGTGCCAGCAGCTTAACGGGGGCCATGAACACTGAAGCTTTCTTT; d_gene: -; v_gene: TRBV7-8; abundance: many; j_gene: TRBJ1-1
CDR3aa: CASKARMGNSPLHF; CDR3nt: TGTGCCAGCAAGGCTCGTATGGGGAATTCACCCCTCCACTTT; d_gene: -; v_gene: TRBV14; abundance: -; j_gene: TRBJ1-6
CDR3aa: CASSLTGRSYGYTF; CDR3nt: TGTGCCAGCAGCCTGACGGGCCGGAGCTATGGCTACACCTTC; d_gene: -; v_gene: TRBV7-2; abundance: many; j_gene: TRBJ1-2
CDR3aa: CASSEETQYF; CDR3nt: TGTGCCAGCAGCGAAGAGACCCAGTACTTC; d_gene: -; v_gene: TRBV7-9; abundance: many; j_gene: TRBJ2-5
CDR3aa: CASSFSGFTSGNTIYF; CDR3nt: TGTGCCAGCAGTTTTTCAGGGTTCACTTCGGGAAACACCATATATTTT; d_gene: -; v_gene: TRBV27; abundance: many; j_gene: TRBJ1-3